Sequencing of this T cell receptor beta chain was carried out in a study of T cell repertoires in cytomegalovirus infection. Study as a whole: Public TCR beta signatures were indicative of both CMV infection and a matching HLA type. The study's findings and limits: It was HLA-C-restricted CMV-specific TCR beta clonotypes that dominated the response ex vivo.

TCRdb redid the calling of the reads with MiXCR, one entry per CDR3 protein. The table lists 200,000 to 300,000 distinct CDR3 sequences, over 8% of them singletons. The CDR3 is made up of 15 amino acids. Trimming removed 7 bases at V and 2 bases at J, with 15 bases between. Concerning this clonotype: The antigen is undetermined.

The clonotype was recovered from a human donor in good health (CMV status not recorded). Some clones in this sample may be carry-over from other donors' samples. J is TRBJ1-5 and V is TRBV12-3 or TRBV12-4, with D perhaps TRBD1 (5 bases). The sequencing sample was made of PBMCs. The CDR3, as DNA: TGTGCCAGCACGTTTTACCCCAGGGGCAATCAGCCCCAGCATTTT. This translates into CASTFYPRGNQPQHF.